The present entry profiles one T cell receptor beta chain with its context. No antigen is known for it. The sample comes from a study of cytomegalovirus exposure and HLA in healthy donors. Study-wide background: An analysis done earlier identified some 120 million unique TCR beta sequences from about 180 million T cells. Study findings and constraints: V- and J-gene trimming in TCR beta was tied to a missense DCLRE1C variant by an analysis performed later. Accurate HLA-A and HLA-B prediction from TCR beta sequences was reported for most subjects.

Use of 60 Vbeta and 13 Jbeta primers characterized the PCR. Clones were sequenced by immunoSEQ multiplex PCR, and TCRdb holds only the in-frame ones, with some missing. This listing includes 150,000 or so clones. The material sequenced was PBMCs. This receptor was identified in a man aged 18 to 35 in good health and CMV-seronegative.

The CDR3 region has the DNA TGTGCCAGCAGTGAGATCGGGAATTCACCCCTCCACTTT. Amino acid sequence: CASSEIGNSPLHF. The rearrangement uses TRBV25-1 and TRBJ1-6; D gene uncertain. The CDR3 is 13 amino acids. Germline values: CDR1 MGHDK, CDR2 SYGVNS. Trimming removed 3 bases from V and 7 bases from J, with 7 bases in between. Variable domain in full (rest from reference TRBV25-1 and TRBJ1-6): EADIYQTPRYLVIGTGKKITLECSQTMGHDKMYWYQQDPGMELHLIHYSYGVNSTEKGDLSSESTVSRIRTEHFPLTLESARPSHTSQYLCASSEIGNSPLHFGNGTRLTVT.